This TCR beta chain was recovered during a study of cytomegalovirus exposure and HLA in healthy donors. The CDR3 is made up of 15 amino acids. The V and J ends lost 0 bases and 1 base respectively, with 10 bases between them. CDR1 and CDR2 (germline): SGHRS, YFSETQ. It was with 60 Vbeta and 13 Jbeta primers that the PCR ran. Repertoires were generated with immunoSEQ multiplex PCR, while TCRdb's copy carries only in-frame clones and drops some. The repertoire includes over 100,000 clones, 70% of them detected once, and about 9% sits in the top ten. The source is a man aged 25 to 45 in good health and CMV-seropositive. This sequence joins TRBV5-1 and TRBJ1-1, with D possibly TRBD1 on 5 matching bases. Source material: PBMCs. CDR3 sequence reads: CASSLVPTGNTEAFF. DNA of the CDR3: TGCGCCAGCAGCTTGGTACCTACAGGGAACACTGAAGCTTTCTTT.